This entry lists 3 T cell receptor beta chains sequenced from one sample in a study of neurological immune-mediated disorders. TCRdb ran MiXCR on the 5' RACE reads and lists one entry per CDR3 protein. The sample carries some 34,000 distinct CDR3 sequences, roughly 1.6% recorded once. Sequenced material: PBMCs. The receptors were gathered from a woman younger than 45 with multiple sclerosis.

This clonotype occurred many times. Here the CDR3 reads CASSRSGELFF. The DNA for the CDR3 is TGTGCCAGCAGCCGAAGCGGGGAGCTGTTTTTT. V usage is TRBV16 and J usage is TRBJ2-2; no clear D. The CDR3 runs 11 residues. V shed 4 bases and J shed 7 bases, with 4 bases lying between them. CDR1 and CDR2 from the germline V gene are KGHSY and FQNENV.

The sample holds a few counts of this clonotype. CDR3 nucleotides: TGCAGTGCTCGGGCAGGGACCAAAAACATTCAGTACTTC. Translating gives CSARAGTKNIQYF. The chain couples TRBV20-1 to TRBJ2-4; maybe TRBD1 (5 bases). The V gene's germline CDR1 is DFQATT and CDR2 SNEGSKA (reference sequence). This CDR3 has 13 amino acids. V gave up 5 bases and J gave up 2 bases, with 10 bases separating them.

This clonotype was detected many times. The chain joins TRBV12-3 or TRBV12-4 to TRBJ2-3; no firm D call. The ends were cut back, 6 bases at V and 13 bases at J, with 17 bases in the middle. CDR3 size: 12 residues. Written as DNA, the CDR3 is TGTGCCAGCAGCCAGATGGCTATACGCAAGTATTTT. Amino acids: CASSQMAIRKYF.